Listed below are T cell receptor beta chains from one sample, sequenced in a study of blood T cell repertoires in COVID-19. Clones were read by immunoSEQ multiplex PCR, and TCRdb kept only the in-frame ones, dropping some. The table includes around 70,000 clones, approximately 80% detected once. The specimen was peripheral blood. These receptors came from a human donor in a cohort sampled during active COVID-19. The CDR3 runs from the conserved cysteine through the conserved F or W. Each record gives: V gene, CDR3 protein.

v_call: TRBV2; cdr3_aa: CATRRQQGTYEQYF
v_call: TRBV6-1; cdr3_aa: CASSEPTRVYYNEQFF
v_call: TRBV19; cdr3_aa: CATDGGGETQYF
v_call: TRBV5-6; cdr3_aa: CASSLPGQGAREQYF
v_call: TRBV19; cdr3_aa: CASQPGLVGTDTQYF
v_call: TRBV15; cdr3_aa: CATSWGLAGSADTQYF
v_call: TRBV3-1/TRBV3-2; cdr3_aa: CASSRRGTDYEQYF
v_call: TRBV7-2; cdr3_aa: CASSLNPSSYEQYF
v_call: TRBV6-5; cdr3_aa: CASNPAGVSSYEQYF
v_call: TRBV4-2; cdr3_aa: CASSPRTGIGETQYF
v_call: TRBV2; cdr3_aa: CASARAGELFF
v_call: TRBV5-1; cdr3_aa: CASSLPGQQETQYF
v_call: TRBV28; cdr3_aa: CASSFNFDTEAFF
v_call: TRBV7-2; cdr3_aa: CASSARTVDSGNTIYF
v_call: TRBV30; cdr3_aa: CAQSGQGFDEQYF
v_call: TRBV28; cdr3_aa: CASSSTGGPSYGYTF
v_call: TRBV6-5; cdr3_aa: CASRGDRQDGYTF
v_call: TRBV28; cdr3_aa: CASTSSRRLSSYEQYF
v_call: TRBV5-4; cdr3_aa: CASRSGGLTDTEAFF
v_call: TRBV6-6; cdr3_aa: CASRDSSTGANYGYTF
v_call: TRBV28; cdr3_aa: CASSLLSGTSFYEQYF
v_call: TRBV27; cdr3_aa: CASSSSGTGGYGYTF
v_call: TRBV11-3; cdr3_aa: CASSMTVNTEAFF
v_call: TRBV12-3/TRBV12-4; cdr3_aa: CASSLMGGGYTF
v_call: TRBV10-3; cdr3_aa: CAITSGVDGYEQYF
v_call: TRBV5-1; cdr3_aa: CASSYETGPTGELFF
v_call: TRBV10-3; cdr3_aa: CAISSKREMGTGELFF
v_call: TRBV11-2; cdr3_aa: CASSFGTGGGTEAFF
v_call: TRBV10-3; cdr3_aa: CAISVSGKLGGEQFF
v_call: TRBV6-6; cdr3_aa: CASSLGTGPWKTQYF
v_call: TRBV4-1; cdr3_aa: CASSQDAGGQGSYNSPLHF
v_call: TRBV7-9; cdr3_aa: CASSLEVTGGSFF
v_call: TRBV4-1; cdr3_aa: CASSQNTYGYTF
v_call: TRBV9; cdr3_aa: CASSWAGENEQYF
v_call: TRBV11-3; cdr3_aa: CASSLDGGGNPQETQYF
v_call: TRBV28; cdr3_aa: CASDRDRGHGSPLHF
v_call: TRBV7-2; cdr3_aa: CASSQRVTGGYTF
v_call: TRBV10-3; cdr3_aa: CAIRVGDQETQYF
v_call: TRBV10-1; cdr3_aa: CASSERLAGPPYNEQFF
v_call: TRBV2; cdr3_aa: CASSSGQMNTEAFF
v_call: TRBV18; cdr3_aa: CASSPSGTGSGDANAFF
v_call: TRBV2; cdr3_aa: CASRGAAYEQYF
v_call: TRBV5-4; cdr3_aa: CASSLDLQTQYF
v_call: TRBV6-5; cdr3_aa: CASSQDQGVDTEAFF
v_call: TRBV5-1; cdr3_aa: CASSLVAGGSTDTQYF
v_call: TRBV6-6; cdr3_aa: CASRMGQQFYEQYF
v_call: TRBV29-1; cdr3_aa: CSVGTSGRGQYF
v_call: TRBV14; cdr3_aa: CASSQELAGMYEQYF
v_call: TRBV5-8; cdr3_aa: CASSPGQGFSNTIYF
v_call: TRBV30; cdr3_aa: CAWSPRGRLAF
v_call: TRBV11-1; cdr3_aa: CASSPGDLGLTDTQYF
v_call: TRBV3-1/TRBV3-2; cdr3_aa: CASSTQGALYNEQFF
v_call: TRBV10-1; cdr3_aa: CASSAGDYEQYF
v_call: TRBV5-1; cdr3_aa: CASSAGQTREEQFF
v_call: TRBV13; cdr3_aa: CASSTGTGGGETQYF
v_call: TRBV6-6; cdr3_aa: CASKQSERGEQYF
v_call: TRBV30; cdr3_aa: CAWTKQGESTEAFF